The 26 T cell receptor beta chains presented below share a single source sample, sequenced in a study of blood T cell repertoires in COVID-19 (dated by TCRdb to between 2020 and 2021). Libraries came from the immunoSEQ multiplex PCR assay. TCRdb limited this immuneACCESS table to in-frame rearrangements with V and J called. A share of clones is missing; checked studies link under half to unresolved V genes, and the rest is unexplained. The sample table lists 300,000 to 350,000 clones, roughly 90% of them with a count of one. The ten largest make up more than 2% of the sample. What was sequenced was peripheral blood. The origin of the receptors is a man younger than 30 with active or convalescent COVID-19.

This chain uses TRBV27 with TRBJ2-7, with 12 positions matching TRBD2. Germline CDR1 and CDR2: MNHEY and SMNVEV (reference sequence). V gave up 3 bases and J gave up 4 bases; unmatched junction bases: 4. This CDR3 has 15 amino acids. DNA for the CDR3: TGTGCCAGCAGTTTGGGACTAGCGGGTGTATACGAGCAGTACTTC. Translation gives CASSLGLAGVYEQYF.

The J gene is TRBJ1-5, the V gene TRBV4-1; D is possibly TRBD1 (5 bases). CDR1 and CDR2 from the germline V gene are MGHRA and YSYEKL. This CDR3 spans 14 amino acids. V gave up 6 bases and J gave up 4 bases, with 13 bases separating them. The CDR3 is CASSKGQTNQPQHF. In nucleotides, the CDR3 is TGCGCCAGCAGTAAAGGACAAACTAATCAGCCCCAGCATTTT.

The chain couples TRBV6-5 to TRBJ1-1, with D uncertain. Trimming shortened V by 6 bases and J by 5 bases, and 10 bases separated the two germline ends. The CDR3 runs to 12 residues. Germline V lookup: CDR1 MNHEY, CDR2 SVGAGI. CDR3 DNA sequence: TGTGCCAGCAGCCCCGGAGGGACTGAAGCTTTCTTT. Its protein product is CASSPGGTEAFF.

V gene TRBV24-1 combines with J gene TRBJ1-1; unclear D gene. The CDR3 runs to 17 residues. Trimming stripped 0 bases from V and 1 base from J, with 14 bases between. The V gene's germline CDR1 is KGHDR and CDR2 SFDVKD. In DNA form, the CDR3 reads TGTGCCACCAGTGATTTGAAGAGGATCAAGACGAACACTGAAGCTTTCTTT. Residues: CATSDLKRIKTNTEAFF.

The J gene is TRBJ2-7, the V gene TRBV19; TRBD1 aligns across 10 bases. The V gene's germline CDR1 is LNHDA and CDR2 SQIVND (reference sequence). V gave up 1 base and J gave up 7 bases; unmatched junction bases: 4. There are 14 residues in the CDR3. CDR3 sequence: CASSIGQGAGEQYF. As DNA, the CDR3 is TGTGCCAGTAGTATAGGACAGGGGGCGGGTGAGCAGTACTTC.

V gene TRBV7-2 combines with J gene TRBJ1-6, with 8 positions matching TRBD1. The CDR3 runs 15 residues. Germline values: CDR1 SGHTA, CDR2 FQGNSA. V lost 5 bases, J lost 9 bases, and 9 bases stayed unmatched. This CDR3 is CASSPAQGAISPLHF. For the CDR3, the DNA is TGTGCCAGCAGCCCAGCGCAGGGGGCGATTTCACCCCTCCACTTT.

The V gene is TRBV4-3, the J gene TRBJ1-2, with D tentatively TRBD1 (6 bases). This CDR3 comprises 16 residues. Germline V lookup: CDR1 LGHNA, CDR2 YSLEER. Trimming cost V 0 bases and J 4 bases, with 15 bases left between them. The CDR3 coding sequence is TGCGCCAGCAGCCAAGATCAGGGGATCCTCTCCTATGGCTACACCTTC. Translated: CASSQDQGILSYGYTF.

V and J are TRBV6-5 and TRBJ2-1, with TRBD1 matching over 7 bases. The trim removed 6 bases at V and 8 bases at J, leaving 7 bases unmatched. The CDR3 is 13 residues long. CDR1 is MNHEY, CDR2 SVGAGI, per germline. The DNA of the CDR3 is TGTGCCAGCAGAGCCTACAGGGGCGATGAGCAGTTCTTC. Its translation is CASRAYRGDEQFF.

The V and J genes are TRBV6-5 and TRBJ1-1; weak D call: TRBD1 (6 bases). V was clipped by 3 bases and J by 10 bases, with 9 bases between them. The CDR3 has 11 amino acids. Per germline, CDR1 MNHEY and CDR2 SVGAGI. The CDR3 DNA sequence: TGTGCCAGCAGTTATGGGGGCGGAGCTTTCTTT. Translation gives CASSYGGGAFF.

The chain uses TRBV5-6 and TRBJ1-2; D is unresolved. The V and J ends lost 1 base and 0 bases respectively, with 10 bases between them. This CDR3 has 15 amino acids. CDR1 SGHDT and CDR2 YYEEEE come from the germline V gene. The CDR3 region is CASSLLVAANYGYTF. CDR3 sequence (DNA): TGTGCCAGCAGCTTGTTAGTCGCCGCTAACTATGGCTACACCTTC.

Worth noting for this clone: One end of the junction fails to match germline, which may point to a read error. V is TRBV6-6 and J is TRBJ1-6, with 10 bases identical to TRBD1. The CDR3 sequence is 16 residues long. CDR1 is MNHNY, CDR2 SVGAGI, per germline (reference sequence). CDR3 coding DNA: TGTGCCAGCAGTGACTCGGGACAGGGGAACTATTCACCCCTCCACTTT. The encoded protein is CASSDSGQGNYSPLHF.

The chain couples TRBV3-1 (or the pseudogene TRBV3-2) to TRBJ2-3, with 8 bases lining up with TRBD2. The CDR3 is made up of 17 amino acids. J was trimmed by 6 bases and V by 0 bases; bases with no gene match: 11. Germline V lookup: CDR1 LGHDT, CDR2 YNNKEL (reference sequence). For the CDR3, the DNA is TGTGCCAGCAGCCAAGATCCCCCCACTCGGGGGGGGGATACGCAGTATTTT. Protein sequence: CASSQDPPTRGGDTQYF.

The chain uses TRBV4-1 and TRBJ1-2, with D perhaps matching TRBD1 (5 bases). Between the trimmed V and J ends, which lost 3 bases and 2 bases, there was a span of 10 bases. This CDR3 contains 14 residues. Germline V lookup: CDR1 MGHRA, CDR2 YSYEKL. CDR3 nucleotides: TGCGCCAGCAGCCACGTCAAGGGGAACTATGGCTACACCTTC. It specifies CASSHVKGNYGYTF.

CDR3 sequence reads: CASSRDSTSLMWGYTF. The CDR3 DNA follows: TGTGCCAGCTCGCGGGACAGTACTTCGCTTATGTGGGGCTACACCTTC. This chain joins TRBV18 and TRBJ1-2, with 7 bases matching TRBD1. There are 16 residues in the CDR3. V gave up 6 bases and J gave up 8 bases; unmatched junction bases: 18. In germline, CDR1 is KGHSH, CDR2 LQKENI.

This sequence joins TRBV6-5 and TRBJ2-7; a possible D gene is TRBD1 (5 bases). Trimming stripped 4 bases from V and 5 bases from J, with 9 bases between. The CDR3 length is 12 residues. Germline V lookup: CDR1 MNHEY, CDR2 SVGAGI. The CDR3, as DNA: TGTGCCAGCAGTTCACAGGCCCACGAGCAGTACTTC. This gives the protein CASSSQAHEQYF.

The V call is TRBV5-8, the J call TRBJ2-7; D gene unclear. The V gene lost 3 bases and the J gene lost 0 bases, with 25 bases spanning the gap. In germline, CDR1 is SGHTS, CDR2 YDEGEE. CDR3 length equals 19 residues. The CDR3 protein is CASSSLGGMVGPPSYEQYF. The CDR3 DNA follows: TGTGCCAGCAGCTCCCTAGGTGGAATGGTGGGTCCCCCCTCCTACGAGCAGTACTTC.

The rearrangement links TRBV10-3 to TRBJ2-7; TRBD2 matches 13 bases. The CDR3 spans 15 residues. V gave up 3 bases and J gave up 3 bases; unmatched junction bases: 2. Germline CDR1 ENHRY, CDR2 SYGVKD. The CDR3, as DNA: TGTGCCATCAGTGATAGGACTAGCGGGAGCTACGAGCAGTACTTC. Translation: CAISDRTSGSYEQYF.

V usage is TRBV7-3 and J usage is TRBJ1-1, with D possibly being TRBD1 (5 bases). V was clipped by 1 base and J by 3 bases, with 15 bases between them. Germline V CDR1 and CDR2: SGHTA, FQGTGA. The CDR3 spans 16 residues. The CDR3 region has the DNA TGTGCCAGCAGCTTAAGGGCGGACGCAGGGCACACTGAAGCTTTCTTT. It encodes CASSLRADAGHTEAFF.

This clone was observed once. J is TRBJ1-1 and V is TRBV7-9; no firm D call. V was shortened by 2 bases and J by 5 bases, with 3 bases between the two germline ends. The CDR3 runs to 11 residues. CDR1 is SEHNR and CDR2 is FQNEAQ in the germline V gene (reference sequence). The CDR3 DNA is TGTGCCAGCAGCTTACTAACTGAAGCTTTCTTT. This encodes CASSLLTEAFF.

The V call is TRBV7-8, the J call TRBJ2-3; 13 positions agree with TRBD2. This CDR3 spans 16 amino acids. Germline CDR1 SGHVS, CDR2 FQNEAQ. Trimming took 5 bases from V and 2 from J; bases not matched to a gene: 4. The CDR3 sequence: CASSRGLAGFTDTQYF. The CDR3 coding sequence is TGTGCCAGCAGCCGGGGACTAGCGGGGTTCACAGATACGCAGTATTTT.

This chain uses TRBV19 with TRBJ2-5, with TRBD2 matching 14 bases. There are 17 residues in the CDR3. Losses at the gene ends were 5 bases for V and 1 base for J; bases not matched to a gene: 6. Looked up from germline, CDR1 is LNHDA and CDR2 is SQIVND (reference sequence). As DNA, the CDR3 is TGTGCCAGTAGTCCACGACTAGCGGGAGGGCTCCAAGAGACCCAGTACTTC. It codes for CASSPRLAGGLQETQYF.

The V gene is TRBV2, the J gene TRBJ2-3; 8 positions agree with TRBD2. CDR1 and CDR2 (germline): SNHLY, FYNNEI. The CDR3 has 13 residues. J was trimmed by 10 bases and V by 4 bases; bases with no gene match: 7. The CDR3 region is CASSGTSLGAQYF. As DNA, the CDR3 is TGTGCCAGCAGTGGGACTAGCCTTGGGGCGCAGTATTTT.

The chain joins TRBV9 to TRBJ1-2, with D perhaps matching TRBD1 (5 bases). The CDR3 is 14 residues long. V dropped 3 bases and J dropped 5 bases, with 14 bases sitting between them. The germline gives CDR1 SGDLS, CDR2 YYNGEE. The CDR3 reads CASSAGGRTYGYTF. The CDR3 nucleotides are TGTGCCAGCAGCGCCGGGGGTCGTACTTATGGCTACACCTTC.

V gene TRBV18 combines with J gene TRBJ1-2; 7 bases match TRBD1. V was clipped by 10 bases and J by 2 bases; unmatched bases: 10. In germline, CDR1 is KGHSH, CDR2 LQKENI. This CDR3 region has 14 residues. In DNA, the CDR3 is TGTGCCACCCCCCGGAACAGGGGCAACTATGGCTACACCTTC. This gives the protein CATPRNRGNYGYTF. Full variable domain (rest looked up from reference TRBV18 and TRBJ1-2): NAGVMQNPRHLVRRRGQEARLRCSPMKGHSHVYWYRQLPEEGLKFMVYLQKENIIDESGMPKERFSAEFPKEGPSILRIQQVVRGDSAAYFCATPRNRGNYGYTFGSGTRLTVV.

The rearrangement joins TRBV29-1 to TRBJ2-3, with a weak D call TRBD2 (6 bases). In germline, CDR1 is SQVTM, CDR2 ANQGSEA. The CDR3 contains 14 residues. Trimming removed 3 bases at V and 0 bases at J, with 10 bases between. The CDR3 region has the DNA TGCAGCGTTGAGGGCGGGATTAGCACAGATACGCAGTATTTT. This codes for CSVEGGISTDTQYF.

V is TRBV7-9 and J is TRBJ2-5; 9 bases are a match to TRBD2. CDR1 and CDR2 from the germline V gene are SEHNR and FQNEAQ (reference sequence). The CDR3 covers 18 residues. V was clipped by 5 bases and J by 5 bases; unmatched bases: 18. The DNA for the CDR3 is TGTGCCAGCAGCAAAACTAGCTGGTTAGCGGGGGCCCGGGAGACCCAGTACTTC. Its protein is CASSKTSWLAGARETQYF.